Reported below is one TCR beta chain. Antigen: not known. The sample belongs to a study of cytomegalovirus exposure and HLA in healthy donors. The study's findings and limits: Among TCR beta chains, those listed as cytomegalovirus-associated numbered more than 150. V- and J-gene trimming in TCR beta was tied to a missense DCLRE1C variant by an analysis performed later. An analysis done earlier found most TCR beta V segments productive about 90% or about 30% of the time.

Primers included in the PCR were 60 Vbeta and 13 Jbeta primers. Only in-frame clones appear in the TCRdb table, and some are missing; sequencing was by immunoSEQ multiplex PCR. The listing contains tens of thousands of clones. Trimming stripped 2 bases from V and 5 bases from J, with 8 bases between. The germline V gene encodes CDR1 SGHNT and CDR2 YYREEE (reference sequence). CDR3 length equals 13 residues. Sequences were obtained from PBMCs. The chain employs TRBV5-4 and TRBJ2-1, with D unresolved. This TCR was recovered from a woman aged 30 to 39 in good health and CMV-seropositive. The CDR3 protein is CASSFGIDNEQFF. As DNA, the CDR3 is TGTGCCAGCAGCTTTGGCATCGACAATGAGCAGTTCTTC.